This TCR beta chain was sequenced in a study of long-term antiretroviral therapy in people with HIV. General study points: Blood dates from the mid-2000s to the late 2010s, possibly under older ART regimens. Unavailable data included ART adherence, viral resistance and therapy changes (switches in treatment). The range of CDR3 lengths in HIV repertoires proved narrower than that found in controls.

From germline, CDR1 is SGHVS and CDR2 FNYEAQ. Trimming took off 0 bases at V and 5 bases at J, with 3 bases between the two ends. This CDR3 region has 12 residues. With regard to this clone: The antigen is undetermined.

Samples were assayed with immunoSEQ v3.0 at survey level. Assay used: immunoSEQ multiplex PCR; TCRdb lists only in-frame clones, some missing. Seen here are about 35,000 clones, 75% to 85% observed once, and the top ten hold around 12%. Treatment for every participant with HIV took place in the United States. The sample in question was unsorted PBMCs, obtained 0.3 years after starting antiretroviral therapy. The receptor comes from a man younger than 30 with HIV. V usage is TRBV7-6 and J usage is TRBJ2-3; unclear D gene. The CDR3 loop is CASSLAEDTQYF. CDR3 DNA sequence: TGTGCCAGCAGCTTAGCGGAAGATACGCAGTATTTT.